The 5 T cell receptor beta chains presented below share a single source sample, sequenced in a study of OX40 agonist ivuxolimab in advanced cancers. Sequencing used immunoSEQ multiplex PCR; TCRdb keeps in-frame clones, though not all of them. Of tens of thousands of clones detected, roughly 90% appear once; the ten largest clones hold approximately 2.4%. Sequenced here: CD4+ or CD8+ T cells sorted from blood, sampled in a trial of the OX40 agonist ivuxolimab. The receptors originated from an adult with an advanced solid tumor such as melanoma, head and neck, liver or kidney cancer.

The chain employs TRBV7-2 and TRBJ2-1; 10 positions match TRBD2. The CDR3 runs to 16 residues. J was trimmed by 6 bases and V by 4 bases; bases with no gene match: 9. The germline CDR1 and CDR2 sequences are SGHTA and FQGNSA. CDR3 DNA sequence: TGTGCCAGCAGCTCCACCCGAGCGGGAGGGTTCAATGAGCAGTTCTTC. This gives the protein CASSSTRAGGFNEQFF.

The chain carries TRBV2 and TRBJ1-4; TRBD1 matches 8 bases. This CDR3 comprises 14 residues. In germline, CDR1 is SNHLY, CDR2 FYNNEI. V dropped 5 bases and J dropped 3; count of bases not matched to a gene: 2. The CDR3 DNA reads TGTGCCAGCAGTTCACAGGGGGCTAATGAAAAACTGTTTTTT. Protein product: CASSSQGANEKLFF.

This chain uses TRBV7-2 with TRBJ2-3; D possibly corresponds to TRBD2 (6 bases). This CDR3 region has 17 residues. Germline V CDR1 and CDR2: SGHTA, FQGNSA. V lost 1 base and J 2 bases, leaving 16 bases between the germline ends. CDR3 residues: CASSLGRVSGYTDTQYF. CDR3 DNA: TGTGCCAGCAGCTTAGGTCGGGTTAGCGGATACACAGATACGCAGTATTTT. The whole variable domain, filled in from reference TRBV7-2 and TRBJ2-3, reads GAGVSQSPSNKVTEKGKDVELRCDPISGHTALYWYRQSLGQGLEFLIYFQGNSAPDKSGLPSDRFSAERTGGSVSTLTIQRTQQEDSAVYLCASSLGRVSGYTDTQYFGPGTRLTVL.

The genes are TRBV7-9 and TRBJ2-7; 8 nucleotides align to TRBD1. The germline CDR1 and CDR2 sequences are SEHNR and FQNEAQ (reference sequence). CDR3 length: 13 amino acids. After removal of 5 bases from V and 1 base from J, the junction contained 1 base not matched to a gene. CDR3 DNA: TGTGCCAGCAGCACAGGGGGGTCCTACGAGCAGTACTTC. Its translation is CASSTGGSYEQYF. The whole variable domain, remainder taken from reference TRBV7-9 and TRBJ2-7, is DTGVSQNPRHKITKRGQNVTFRCDPISEHNRLYWYRQTLGQGPEFLTYFQNEAQLEKSRLLSDRFSAERPKGSFSTLEIQRTEQGDSAMYLCASSTGGSYEQYFGPGTRLTVT.

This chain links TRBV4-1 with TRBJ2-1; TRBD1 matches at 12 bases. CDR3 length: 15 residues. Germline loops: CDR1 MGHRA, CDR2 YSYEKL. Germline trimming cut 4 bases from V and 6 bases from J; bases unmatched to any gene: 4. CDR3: CASSPPGQGANEQFF. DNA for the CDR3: TGCGCCAGCAGCCCGCCGGGACAGGGGGCCAATGAGCAGTTCTTC.